This T cell receptor beta chain comes out of a study of blood T cells in healthy people across ages. Per individual sample, total RNA of at least 5 micrograms was extracted. PCR was performed a second time for roughly 7 to 11 cycles using a sample-barcoded 5' primer and a J-beta primer mix. Every sample returned 2.5 million or more CDR3-containing paired-end reads. TCRdb re-analysed the 5' RACE reads in MiXCR, keeping a single row per CDR3 protein. The data show some 1.4 million distinct CDR3 sequences, 40% to 50% seen once. The V segment lost 3 bases and the J segment 2 bases; nucleotides outside the gene matches: 13. CDR1 is SGHDT and CDR2 is YYEEEE in the germline V gene. This CDR3 spans 17 amino acids. This clonotype appeared a single time. Its antigen is unknown. The study's findings and limits: What prevented conclusive comparison of naive and antigen-experienced cells was that PBMCs were unsorted.

Material for sequencing was blood. This receptor was obtained from a woman between 18 and 30 years old in good health. The J gene is TRBJ2-5, the V gene TRBV5-6, with 7 nucleotides matching TRBD2. This CDR3 is CASSWGGFSTVQETQYF. The DNA of the CDR3 is TGTGCCAGCAGCTGGGGGGGTTTCTCGACGGTTCAAGAGACCCAGTACTTC.